This T cell receptor (beta chain) came from a study of CD8 T cells in cerebrospinal fluid in Alzheimer's disease. Study observations and caveats: Expanded clones of at least 3% were commoner in Alzheimer's patients than healthy subjects.

The CDR3 length is 15 residues. CDR1 SGHTA and CDR2 FQGNSA come from the germline V gene. A live/dead marker was used to sort live CSF cells for droplet sequencing. Concerning this clonotype itself: Its antigen is unknown.

CSF cells underwent 10X single-cell V(D)J and 5' gene-expression profiling. TCRdb reanalyzed the 10x single-cell sequencing reads, giving one entry per CDR3 protein sequence and no DNA. Here the sample table reports 700 or so distinct CDR3 sequences. The chain is built from TRBV7-2 and TRBJ1-2. The specimen sequenced was cerebrospinal fluid. This TCR was recovered from a human donor with Alzheimer's disease. This CDR3 is CASSLHPSGETASTF.